A selection of T cell receptor beta chains follows, all from one sample in a study of T cell responses to AZD1222 COVID-19 vaccine. The table came from immunoSEQ multiplex PCR; TCRdb's copy has only in-frame clones and leaves some out. The sample records some 180,000 clones, 85% to 95% being singletons. The sequencing here drew on peripheral blood, taken 28 days after the second AZD1222 dose. These receptors were obtained from an adult who received the AZD1222 COVID-19 vaccine. CDR3s include the opening cysteine and the closing phenylalanine or tryptophan. D genes are given only for firm matches. Some rows mark clone size as missing; the rest say once, few, many or name a class of expanded clone.

D,size,V,J,DNA,CDR3
-,-,TRBV21-1,TRBJ1-3,TGTGCCAGCAGCAAAGATCCCATGCGATCGGAAGCCCTCAGCTCTGGAAACACCATATATTTT,CASSKDPMRSEALSSGNTIYF
-,-,TRBV12-3/TRBV12-4,TRBJ2-4,TGTGCCAGCAGGAGGCCCGGGGGCATTCAGTACTTC,CASRRPGGIQYF
TRBD1,-,TRBV25-1,TRBJ1-5,TGTGCCAGCAGTGGACAGGGGGGCCATCAGCCCCAGCATTTT,CASSGQGGHQPQHF
-,-,TRBV4-1,TRBJ1-1,TGCGCCAGCAGCCAAGAAAACACTGAAGCTTTCTTT,CASSQENTEAFF
-,-,TRBV6-2/TRBV6-3,TRBJ2-7,TGTGCCAGCAGACCTAGCTTAACTGGGGCCTACGAGCAGTACTTC,CASRPSLTGAYEQYF
-,-,TRBV18,TRBJ2-7,TGTGCCAGCTCACCCGGGACGGCGCGGATCTACGAGCAGTACTTC,CASSPGTARIYEQYF
-,-,TRBV7-9,TRBJ1-6,TGTGCCAGCAGCCCCAGGGGTAATTCACCCCTCCACTTT,CASSPRGNSPLHF
TRBD1,once,TRBV3-1/TRBV3-2,TRBJ1-1,TGTGCCAGCAGCCAAGGACAGGGAGGGACTGAAGCTTTCTTT,CASSQGQGGTEAFF
-,-,TRBV27,TRBJ2-7,-,CASSSGQGASYEQYF
-,-,TRBV30,TRBJ1-1,TGTGCCTGGACAGGGATAACGACTGAAGCTTTCTTT,CAWTGITTEAFF
TRBD1,-,TRBV3-1/TRBV3-2,TRBJ1-1,TGTGCCAGCAGCCCCAGACAGGGGGCGCGGGCTTTCTTT,CASSPRQGARAFF
-,-,TRBV3-1/TRBV3-2,TRBJ1-4,TGTGCCAGCAGCCAAGTTCGAGGTGAAAAACTGTTTTTT,CASSQVRGEKLFF
-,-,TRBV7-2,TRBJ1-1,TGTGCCAGCAGCTTCGGACAGAATTATAACACTGAAGCTTTCTTT,CASSFGQNYNTEAFF
-,-,TRBV28,TRBJ1-1,TGTGCCAGCACTATTCGACGGAGGGGCACTGAAGCTTTCTTT,CASTIRRRGTEAFF
-,-,TRBV6-1,TRBJ2-7,TGTGCCAGCAGTGAAAGTGGCTACGAGCAGTACTTC,CASSESGYEQYF
TRBD2,-,TRBV5-1,TRBJ2-5,TGCGCCAGCAGCGGAACCGCGGGGGGCCAGGCCCAGTACTTC,CASSGTAGGQAQYF
-,once,TRBV30,TRBJ1-2,TGTGCCTGGAGTGTACGACTCGGCAGGGAGGTCGATGGCTACACCTTC,CAWSVRLGREVDGYTF
-,-,TRBV9,TRBJ2-2,TGTGCCAGCAGCGTAGCTTATATAGCGAGCGGGGAGCTGTTTTTT,CASSVAYIASGELFF
-,-,TRBV19,TRBJ1-2,TGTGCCAGTAGTATAGGAGGGGTGGATGGCTACACCTTC,CASSIGGVDGYTF
TRBD1,-,TRBV3-1/TRBV3-2,TRBJ1-3,TGTGCCAGCAGCCCACGGACAGGGCAGAAAGGAAACACCATATATTTT,CASSPRTGQKGNTIYF
-,-,TRBV2,TRBJ1-6,TGTGCCAGCACCGATACAGGGTTGGGGTCACCCCTCCACTTT,CASTDTGLGSPLHF
-,-,TRBV7-3,TRBJ2-2,TGTGCCAGCAGCTCGTACGGGGAGCTGTTTTTT,CASSSYGELFF
-,-,TRBV5-4,TRBJ2-3,TGTGCCAGCAGCCCGCCGAGCACAGATACGCAGTATTTT,CASSPPSTDTQYF
-,-,TRBV7-8,TRBJ1-5,TGTGCCAGCAGCTTAAACGGGCGCAATCAGCCCCAGCATTTT,CASSLNGRNQPQHF
TRBD1,-,TRBV6-5,TRBJ2-7,TGTGCCAGCAGCCGGGACAGCTACGAGCAGTACTTC,CASSRDSYEQYF
-,once,TRBV2,TRBJ1-1,TGTGCCAGCAGTGTATCGGGAAACACTGAAGCTTTCTTT,CASSVSGNTEAFF
TRBD1,-,TRBV3-1/TRBV3-2,TRBJ2-5,TGTGCCAGCAGCCATGACAGGGGAGAGACCCAGTACTTC,CASSHDRGETQYF
-,-,TRBV21-1,TRBJ2-1,TGTGCCAGCAGCAAACGGGCAGGGGGCTATGAGCAGTTCTTC,CASSKRAGGYEQFF